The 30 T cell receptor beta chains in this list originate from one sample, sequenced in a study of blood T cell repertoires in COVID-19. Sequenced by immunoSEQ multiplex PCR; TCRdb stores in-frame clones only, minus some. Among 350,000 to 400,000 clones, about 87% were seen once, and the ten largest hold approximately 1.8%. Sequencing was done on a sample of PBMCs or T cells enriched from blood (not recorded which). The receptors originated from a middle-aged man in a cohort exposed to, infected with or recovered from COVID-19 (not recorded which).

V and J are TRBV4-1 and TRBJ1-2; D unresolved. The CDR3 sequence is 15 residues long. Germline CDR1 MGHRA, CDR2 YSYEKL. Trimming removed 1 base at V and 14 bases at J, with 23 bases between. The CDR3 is CASSQGATEPPDRTF. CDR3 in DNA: TGCGCCAGCAGCCAAGGAGCCACAGAGCCACCGGATCGGACCTTC.

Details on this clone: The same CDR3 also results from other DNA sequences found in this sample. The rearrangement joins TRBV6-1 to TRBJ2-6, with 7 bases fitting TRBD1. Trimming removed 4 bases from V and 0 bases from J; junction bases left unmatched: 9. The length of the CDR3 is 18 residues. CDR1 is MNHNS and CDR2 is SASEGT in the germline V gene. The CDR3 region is CASSAIGTASSGANVLTF. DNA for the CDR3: TGTGCCAGCAGTGCAATCGGGACAGCCAGCTCTGGGGCCAACGTCCTGACTTTC.

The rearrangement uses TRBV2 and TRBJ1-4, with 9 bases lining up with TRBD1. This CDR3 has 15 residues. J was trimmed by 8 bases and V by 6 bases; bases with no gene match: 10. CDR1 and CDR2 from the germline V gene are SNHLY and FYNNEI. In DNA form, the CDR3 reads TGTGCCAGCAGCCCCCGACAGGGGGTCGTAGAAAAACTGTTTTTT. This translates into CASSPRQGVVEKLFF.

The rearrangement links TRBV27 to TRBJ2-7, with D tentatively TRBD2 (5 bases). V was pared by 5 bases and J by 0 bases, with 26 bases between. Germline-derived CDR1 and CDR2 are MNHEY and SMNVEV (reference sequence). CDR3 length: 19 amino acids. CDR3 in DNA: TGTGCCAGCAGTCCCGAGCCTCCATCTGGCGGGCTAACCTCCTACGAGCAGTACTTC. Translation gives CASSPEPPSGGLTSYEQYF.

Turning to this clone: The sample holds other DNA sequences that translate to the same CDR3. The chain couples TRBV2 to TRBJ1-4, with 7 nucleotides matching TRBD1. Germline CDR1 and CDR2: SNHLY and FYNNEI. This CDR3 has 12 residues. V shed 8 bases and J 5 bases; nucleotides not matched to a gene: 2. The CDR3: CASRQGNEKLFF. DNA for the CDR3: TGTGCCAGCCGACAGGGCAATGAAAAACTGTTTTTT.

CDR3 residues: CASSGGTGRNSPLHF. CDR3 sequence (DNA): TGTGCCAGCAGTGGGGGGACAGGGAGGAATTCACCCCTCCACTTT. The gene calls are TRBV2 and TRBJ1-6; 9 bases align to TRBD1. The CDR3 length is 15 residues. With 4 bases clipped from V and 7 bases from J, the junction kept 5 bases outside the gene matches. The germline V gene has CDR1 SNHLY and CDR2 FYNNEI.

The CDR3, as DNA: TGCAGTGCTAGTGACAGGGGGCTCAGCTCCTACGAGCAGTACTTC. Its translation is CSASDRGLSSYEQYF. The rearrangement joins TRBV20-1 to TRBJ2-7, with 10 bases identical to TRBD1. CDR1 DFQATT and CDR2 SNEGSKA come from the germline V gene (reference sequence). After removal of 3 bases from V and 0 bases from J, the junction contained 5 bases not matched to a gene. The CDR3 is 15 amino acids.

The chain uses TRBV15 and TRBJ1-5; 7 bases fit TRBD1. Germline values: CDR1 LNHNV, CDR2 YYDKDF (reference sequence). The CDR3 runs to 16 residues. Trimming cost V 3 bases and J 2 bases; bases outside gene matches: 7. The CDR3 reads CATSRNRGTGNQPQHF. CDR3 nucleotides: TGTGCCACCAGCAGGAACAGGGGAACAGGCAATCAGCCCCAGCATTTT.

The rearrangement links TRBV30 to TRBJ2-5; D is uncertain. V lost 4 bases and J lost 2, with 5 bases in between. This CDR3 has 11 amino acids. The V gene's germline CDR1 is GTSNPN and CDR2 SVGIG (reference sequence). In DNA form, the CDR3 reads TGTGCCTGGAACAATCAAGAGACCCAGTACTTC. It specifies CAWNNQETQYF.

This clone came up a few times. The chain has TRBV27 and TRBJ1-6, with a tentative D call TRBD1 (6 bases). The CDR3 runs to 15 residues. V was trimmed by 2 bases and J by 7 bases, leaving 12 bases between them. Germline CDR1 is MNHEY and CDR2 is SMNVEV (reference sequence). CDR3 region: CASSLTRQENSPLHF. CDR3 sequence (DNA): TGTGCCAGCAGTTTAACCCGACAGGAAAATTCACCCCTCCACTTT.

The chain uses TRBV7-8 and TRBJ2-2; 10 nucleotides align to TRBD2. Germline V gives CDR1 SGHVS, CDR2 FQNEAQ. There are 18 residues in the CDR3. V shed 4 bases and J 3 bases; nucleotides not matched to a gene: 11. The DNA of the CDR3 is TGTGCCAGCAGCTCCACAGTTTGGCTAGCGGGGGACACCGGGGAGCTGTTTTTT. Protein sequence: CASSSTVWLAGDTGELFF. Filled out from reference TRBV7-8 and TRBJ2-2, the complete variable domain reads GAGVSQSPRYKVAKRGQDVALRCDPISGHVSLFWYQQALGQGPEFLTYFQNEAQLDKSGLPSDRFFAERPEGSVSTLKIQRTQQEDSAVYLCASSSTVWLAGDTGELFFGEGSRLTVL.

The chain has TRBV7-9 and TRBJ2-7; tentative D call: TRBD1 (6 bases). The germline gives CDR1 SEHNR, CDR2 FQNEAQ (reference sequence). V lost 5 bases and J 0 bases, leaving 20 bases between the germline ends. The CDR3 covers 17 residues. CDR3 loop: CASSPPRLQGSSYEQYF. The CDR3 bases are TGTGCCAGCAGCCCCCCCCGTTTACAGGGTAGCTCCTACGAGCAGTACTTC.

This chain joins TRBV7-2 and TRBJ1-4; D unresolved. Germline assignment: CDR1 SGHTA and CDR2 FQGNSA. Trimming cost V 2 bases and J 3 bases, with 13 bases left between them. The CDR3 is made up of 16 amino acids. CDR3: CASSLSVLRANEKLFF. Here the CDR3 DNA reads TGTGCCAGCAGCTTAAGTGTCCTGAGGGCTAATGAAAAACTGTTTTTT.

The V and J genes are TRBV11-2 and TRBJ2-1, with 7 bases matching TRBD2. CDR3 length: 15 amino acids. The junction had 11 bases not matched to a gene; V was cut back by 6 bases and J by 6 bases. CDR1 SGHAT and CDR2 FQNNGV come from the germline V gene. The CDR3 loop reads CASSLSTAGANEQFF. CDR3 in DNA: TGTGCCAGCAGTCTCTCGACGGCGGGAGCCAATGAGCAGTTCTTC.

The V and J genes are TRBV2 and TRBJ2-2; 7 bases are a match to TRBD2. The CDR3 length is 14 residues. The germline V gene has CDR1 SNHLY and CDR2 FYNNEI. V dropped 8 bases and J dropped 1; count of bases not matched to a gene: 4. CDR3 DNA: TGTGCCAGCCTTAGCGGGCGGAACACCGGGGAGCTGTTTTTT. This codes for CASLSGRNTGELFF.

CDR3 protein: CASSLEIGGTEAFF. For the CDR3, the DNA is TGTGCCAGCAGCTTAGAAATAGGGGGAACTGAAGCTTTCTTT. This sequence joins TRBV7-9 and TRBJ1-1; possibly TRBD1 for D (6 bases). The CDR3 contains 14 residues. V lost 1 base to trimming and J lost 5 bases, with 11 bases between them. Per germline, CDR1 SEHNR and CDR2 FQNEAQ (reference sequence).

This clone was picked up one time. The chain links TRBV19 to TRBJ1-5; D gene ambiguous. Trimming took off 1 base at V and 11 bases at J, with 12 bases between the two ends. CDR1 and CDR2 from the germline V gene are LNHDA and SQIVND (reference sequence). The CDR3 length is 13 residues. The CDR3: CASSIVPLRAQHF. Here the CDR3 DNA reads TGTGCCAGTAGTATAGTTCCCCTTCGGGCCCAGCATTTT.

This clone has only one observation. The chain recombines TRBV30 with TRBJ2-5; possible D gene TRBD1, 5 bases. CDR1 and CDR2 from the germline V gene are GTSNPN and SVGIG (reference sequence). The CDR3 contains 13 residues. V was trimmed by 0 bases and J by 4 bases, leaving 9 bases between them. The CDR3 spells CAWSVHQGETQYF. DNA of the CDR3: TGTGCCTGGAGTGTACATCAGGGAGAGACCCAGTACTTC.

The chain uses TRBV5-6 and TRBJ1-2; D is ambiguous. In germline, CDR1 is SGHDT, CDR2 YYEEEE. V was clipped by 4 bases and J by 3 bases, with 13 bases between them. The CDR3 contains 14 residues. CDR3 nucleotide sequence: TGTGCCAGCAGCGCTCCTCGAGGCGACTATGGCTACACCTTC. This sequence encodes CASSAPRGDYGYTF. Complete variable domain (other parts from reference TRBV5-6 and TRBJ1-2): DAGVTQSPTHLIKTRGQQVTLRCSPKSGHDTVSWYQQALGQGPQFIFQYYEEEERQRGNFPDRFSGHQFPNYSSELNVNALLLGDSALYLCASSAPRGDYGYTFGSGTRLTVV.

In nucleotides, the CDR3 is TGCGCCAGCAGCTGGTCTGGAGGGATTGAGGACAATGAGCAGTTCTTC. Amino acid sequence: CASSWSGGIEDNEQFF. The chain carries TRBV5-1 and TRBJ2-1, with D maybe TRBD2 (6 bases). Germline V lookup: CDR1 SGHRS, CDR2 YFSETQ. This CDR3 spans 16 amino acids. V lost 3 bases and J lost 5, with 18 bases in between.

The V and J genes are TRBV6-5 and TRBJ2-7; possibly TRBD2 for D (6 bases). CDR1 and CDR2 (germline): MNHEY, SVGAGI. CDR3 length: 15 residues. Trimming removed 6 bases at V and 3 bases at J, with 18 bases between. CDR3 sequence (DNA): TGTGCCAGCAGCGACCAGGGCGGGGTGCGCTACGAGCAGTACTTC. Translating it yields CASSDQGGVRYEQYF.

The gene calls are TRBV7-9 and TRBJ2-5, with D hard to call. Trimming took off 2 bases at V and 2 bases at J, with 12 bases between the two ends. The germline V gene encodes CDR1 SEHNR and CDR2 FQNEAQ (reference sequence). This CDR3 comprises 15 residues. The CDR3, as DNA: TGTGCCAGCAGCTTACCCCCGGAGACGCAAGAGACCCAGTACTTC. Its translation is CASSLPPETQETQYF.

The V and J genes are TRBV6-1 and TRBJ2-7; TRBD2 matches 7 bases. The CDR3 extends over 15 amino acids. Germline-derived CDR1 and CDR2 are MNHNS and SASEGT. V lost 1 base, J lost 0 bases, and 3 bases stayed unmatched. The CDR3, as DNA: TGTGCCAGCAGTGAAGGGCGCGGGAGCTCCTACGAGCAGTACTTC. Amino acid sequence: CASSEGRGSSYEQYF.

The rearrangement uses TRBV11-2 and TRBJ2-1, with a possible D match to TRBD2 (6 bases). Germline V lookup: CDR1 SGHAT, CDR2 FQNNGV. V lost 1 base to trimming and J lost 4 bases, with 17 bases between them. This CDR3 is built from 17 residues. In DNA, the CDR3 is TGTGCCAGCAGCTTAGTGGGCCTTAGCGGACAATACAATGAGCAGTTCTTC. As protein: CASSLVGLSGQYNEQFF.

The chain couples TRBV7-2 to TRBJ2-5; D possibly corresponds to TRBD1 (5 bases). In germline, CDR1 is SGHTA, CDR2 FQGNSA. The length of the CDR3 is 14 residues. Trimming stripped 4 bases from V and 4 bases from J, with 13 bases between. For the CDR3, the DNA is TGTGCCAGCAGCTCCGGGTCCAGGGCAGAGACCCAGTACTTC. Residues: CASSSGSRAETQYF. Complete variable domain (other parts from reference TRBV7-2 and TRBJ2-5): GAGVSQSPSNKVTEKGKDVELRCDPISGHTALYWYRQSLGQGLEFLIYFQGNSAPDKSGLPSDRFSAERTGGSVSTLTIQRTQQEDSAVYLCASSSGSRAETQYFGPGTRLLVL.

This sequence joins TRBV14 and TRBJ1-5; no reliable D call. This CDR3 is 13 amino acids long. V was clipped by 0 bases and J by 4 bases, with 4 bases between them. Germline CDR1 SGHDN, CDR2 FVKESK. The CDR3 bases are TGTGCCAGCAGCCAAGAGAGTAATCAGCCCCAGCATTTT. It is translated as CASSQESNQPQHF.

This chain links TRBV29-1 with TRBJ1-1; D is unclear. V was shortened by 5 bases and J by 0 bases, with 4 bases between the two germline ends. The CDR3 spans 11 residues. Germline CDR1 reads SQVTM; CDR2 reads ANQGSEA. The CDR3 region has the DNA TGCAGCGTTTCTATGAACACTGAAGCTTTCTTT. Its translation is CSVSMNTEAFF.

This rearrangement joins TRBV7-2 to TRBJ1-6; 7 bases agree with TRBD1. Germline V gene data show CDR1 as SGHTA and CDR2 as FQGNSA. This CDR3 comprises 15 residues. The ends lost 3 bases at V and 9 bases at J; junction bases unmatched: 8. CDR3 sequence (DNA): TGTGCCAGCAGCTTCCTTACAGGGGCCGGTTCACCCCTCCACTTT. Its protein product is CASSFLTGAGSPLHF.

The CDR3 is CASSRGAGGSLAKNIQYF. Written as DNA, the CDR3 is TGTGCCAGCAGCCGGGGAGCGGGAGGGTCTCTAGCCAAAAACATTCAGTACTTC. The genes are TRBV7-9 and TRBJ2-4, with TRBD2 matching 10 bases. V trimming: 5 bases; J trimming: 0 bases; junction bases outside the gene matches: 10. CDR1 and CDR2 from the germline V gene are SEHNR and FQNEAQ (reference sequence). This CDR3 is 18 amino acids long.

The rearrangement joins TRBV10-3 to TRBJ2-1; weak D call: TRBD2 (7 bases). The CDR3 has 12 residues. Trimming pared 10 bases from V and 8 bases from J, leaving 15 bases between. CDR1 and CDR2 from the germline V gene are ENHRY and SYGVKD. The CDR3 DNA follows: TGTGCCACCAAAGGGGGGGGCGATGAGCAGTTCTTC. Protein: CATKGGGDEQFF.